This record concerns one TCR beta chain sequence. What it binds is not known. Each CDR3 protein is one row after TCRdb ran MiXCR on the 5' RACE reads. Of nearly 250,000 distinct CDR3 sequences listed, about 16% are singletons. This record comes from a study of T-cell memory formation after mild COVID-19. Overall study context: Across donors, TCR clusters were largely donor specific. Notes on the study in general: Contracting CD4+ clones were located mainly in CM and EM, and CD8+ clones in EMRA. From day 15 to 85, contracting clones were balanced between CD4 and CD8, whereas later expanders leaned toward CD4+.

This clonotype originated in an adult woman who had mild COVID-19 (a few samples of this study predate the infection). Cell type and time point are not known. The specimen sequenced was PBMCs or a T cell subset sorted from them (not recorded which).

The CDR3 spells CASSLVGLAGDEQYF. In nucleotides, the CDR3 is TGTGCCAGCAGCTTAGTGGGACTAGCGGGCGACGAGCAGTACTTC. The chain joins TRBV7-6 to TRBJ2-7; 12 bases fit TRBD2. V gave up 1 base and J gave up 5 bases; unmatched junction bases: 3. CDR1 is SGHVS and CDR2 is FNYEAQ in the germline V gene. The CDR3 sequence is 15 residues long.